This paragraph reports one TCR beta chain. Its target is unknown. The primer mix had 60 Vbeta and 13 Jbeta primers. Assay: immunoSEQ multiplex PCR; the TCRdb copy retains only in-frame clones and omits some. The table lists 130,000 or so clones. Sampled while nominally healthy, donors likely had unrecorded immune exposures. The data were taken from a study of cytomegalovirus exposure and HLA in healthy donors. Findings and limits, study-wide: A few chains linked to CMV were shown in vitro to be specific for CMV antigens. A previous analysis found most TCR beta V segments productive roughly 87% or roughly 30% of the time.

Germline CDR1 reads ENHRY; CDR2 reads SYGVKD. This CDR3 spans 17 amino acids. V was clipped by 6 bases and J by 2 bases; unmatched bases: 8. The material sequenced was PBMCs. This clonotype was sampled from a woman aged 40 to 50 in good health and CMV-seronegative. This sequence joins TRBV10-3 and TRBJ2-1; 12 nucleotides line up with TRBD2. This CDR3 is CAIRASGGAPPYNEQFF. CDR3 sequence (DNA): TGTGCCATCAGAGCTAGCGGGGGGGCCCCCCCCTACAATGAGCAGTTCTTC.